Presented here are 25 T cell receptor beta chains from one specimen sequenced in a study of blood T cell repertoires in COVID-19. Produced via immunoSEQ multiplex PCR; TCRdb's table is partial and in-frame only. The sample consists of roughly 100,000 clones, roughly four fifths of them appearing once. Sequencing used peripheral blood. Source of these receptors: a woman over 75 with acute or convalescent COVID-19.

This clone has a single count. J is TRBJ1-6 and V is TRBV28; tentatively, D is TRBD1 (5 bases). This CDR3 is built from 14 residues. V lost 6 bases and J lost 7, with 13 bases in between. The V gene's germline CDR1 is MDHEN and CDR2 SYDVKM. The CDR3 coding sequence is TGTGCCAGCAGACTCGGACGGACAAATTCACCCCTCCACTTT. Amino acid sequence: CASRLGRTNSPLHF.

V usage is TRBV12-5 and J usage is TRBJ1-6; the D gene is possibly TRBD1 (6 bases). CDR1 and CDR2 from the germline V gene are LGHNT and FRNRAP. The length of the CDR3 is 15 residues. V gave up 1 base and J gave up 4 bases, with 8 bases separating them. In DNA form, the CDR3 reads TGTGCTAGTGGTTTGGACAGGGCTTATAATTCACCCCTCCACTTT. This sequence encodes CASGLDRAYNSPLHF.

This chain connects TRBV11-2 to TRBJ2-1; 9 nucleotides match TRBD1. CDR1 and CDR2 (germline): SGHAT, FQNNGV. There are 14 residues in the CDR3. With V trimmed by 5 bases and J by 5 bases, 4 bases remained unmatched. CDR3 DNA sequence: TGTGCCAGCAGCATCTACAGGGGGCACAATGAGCAGTTCTTC. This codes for CASSIYRGHNEQFF.

For the CDR3, the DNA is TGTGCCAGCAGCCGCCAGGAAGATACGCAGTATTTT. Its protein is CASSRQEDTQYF. The genes are TRBV7-8 and TRBJ2-3; D is ambiguous. Trimming took 5 bases from V and 5 from J, leaving 8 bases between them. Germline V lookup: CDR1 SGHVS, CDR2 FQNEAQ. The CDR3 is 12 amino acids.

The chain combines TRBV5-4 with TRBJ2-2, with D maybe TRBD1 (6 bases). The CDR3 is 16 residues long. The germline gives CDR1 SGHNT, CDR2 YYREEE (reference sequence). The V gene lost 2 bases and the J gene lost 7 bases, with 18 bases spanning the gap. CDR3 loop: CASSFSRQVIDGELFF. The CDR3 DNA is TGTGCCAGCAGCTTTAGTAGACAGGTCATCGACGGGGAGCTGTTTTTT.

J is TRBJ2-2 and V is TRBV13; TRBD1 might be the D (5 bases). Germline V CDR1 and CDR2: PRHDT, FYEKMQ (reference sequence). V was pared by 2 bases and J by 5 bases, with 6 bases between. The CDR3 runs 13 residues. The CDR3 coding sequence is TGTGCCAGCAGCTTAAGGGGAACCGGGGAGCTGTTTTTT. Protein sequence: CASSLRGTGELFF.

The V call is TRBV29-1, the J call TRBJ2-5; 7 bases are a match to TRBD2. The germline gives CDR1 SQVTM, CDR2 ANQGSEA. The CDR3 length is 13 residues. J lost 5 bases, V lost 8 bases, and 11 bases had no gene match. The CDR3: CSITRGEVETQYF. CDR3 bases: TGCAGCATTACCCGGGGGGAGGTCGAGACCCAGTACTTC.

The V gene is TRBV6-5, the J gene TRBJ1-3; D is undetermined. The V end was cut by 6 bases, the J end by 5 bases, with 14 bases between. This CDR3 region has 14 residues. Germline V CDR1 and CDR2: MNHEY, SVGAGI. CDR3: CASRSSAGRNTIYF. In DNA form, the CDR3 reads TGTGCCAGCAGATCGTCAGCAGGCAGAAACACCATATATTTT.

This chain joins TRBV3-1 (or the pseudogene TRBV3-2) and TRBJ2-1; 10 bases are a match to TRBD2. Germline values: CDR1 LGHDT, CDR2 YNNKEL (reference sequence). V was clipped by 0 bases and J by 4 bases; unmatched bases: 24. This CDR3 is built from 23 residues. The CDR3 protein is CASSQEGKQGTSGTNIGYNEQFF. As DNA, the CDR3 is TGTGCCAGCAGCCAAGAGGGGAAACAGGGTACTAGCGGGACTAATATAGGGTACAATGAGCAGTTCTTC.

The CDR3 DNA follows: TGCGCCAGCGGGGCTTCCAGCTCCTACAATGAGCAGTTCTTC. Encoded protein: CASGASSSYNEQFF. V usage is TRBV5-1 and J usage is TRBJ2-1; a weak D match, TRBD1 (5 bases). V lost 7 bases and J lost 0, with 11 bases in between. The CDR3 consists of 14 residues. Germline V gives CDR1 SGHRS, CDR2 YFSETQ.

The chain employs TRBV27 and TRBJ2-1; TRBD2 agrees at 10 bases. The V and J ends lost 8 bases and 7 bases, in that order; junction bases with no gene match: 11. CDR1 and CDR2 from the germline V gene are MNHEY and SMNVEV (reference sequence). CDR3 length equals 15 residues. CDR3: CASQREGPTWNEQFF. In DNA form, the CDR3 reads TGTGCCAGCCAGCGGGAGGGCCCTACATGGAATGAGCAGTTCTTC.

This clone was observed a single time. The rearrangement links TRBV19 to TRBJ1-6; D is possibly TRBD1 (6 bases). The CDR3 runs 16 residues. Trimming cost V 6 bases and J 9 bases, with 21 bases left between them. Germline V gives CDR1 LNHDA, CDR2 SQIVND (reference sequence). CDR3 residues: CASRAIDRSMGSPLHF. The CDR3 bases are TGTGCCAGTAGGGCCATCGACAGGAGTATGGGTTCACCCCTCCACTTT.

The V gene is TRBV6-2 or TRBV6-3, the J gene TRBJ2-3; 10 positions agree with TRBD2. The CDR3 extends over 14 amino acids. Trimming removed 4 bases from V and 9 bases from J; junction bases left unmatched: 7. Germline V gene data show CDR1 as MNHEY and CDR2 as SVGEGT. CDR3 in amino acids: CASSSGTSERTQYF. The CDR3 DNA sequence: TGTGCCAGCAGTTCCGGGACTAGCGAGAGGACGCAGTATTTT.

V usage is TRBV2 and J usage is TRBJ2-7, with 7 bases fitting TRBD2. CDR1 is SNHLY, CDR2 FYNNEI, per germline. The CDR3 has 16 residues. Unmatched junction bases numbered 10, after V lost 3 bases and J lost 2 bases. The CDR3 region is CASSDLSPSGTYEQYF. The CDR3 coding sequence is TGTGCCAGCAGTGATCTGTCCCCTAGCGGAACCTACGAGCAGTACTTC.

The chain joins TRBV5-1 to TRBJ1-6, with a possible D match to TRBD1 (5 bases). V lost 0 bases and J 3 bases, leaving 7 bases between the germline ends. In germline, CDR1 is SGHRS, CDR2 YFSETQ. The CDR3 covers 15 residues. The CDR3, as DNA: TGCGCCAGCAGCTTGGGGCAGGGCTATAATTCACCCCTCCACTTT. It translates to CASSLGQGYNSPLHF.

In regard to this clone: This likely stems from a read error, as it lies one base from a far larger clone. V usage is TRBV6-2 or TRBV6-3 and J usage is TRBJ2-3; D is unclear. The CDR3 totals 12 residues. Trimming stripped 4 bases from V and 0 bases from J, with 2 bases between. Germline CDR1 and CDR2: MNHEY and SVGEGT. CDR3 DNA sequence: TGTGCCAGCAGTTCTAGCACAGATACGCAGTATTTT. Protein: CASSSSTDTQYF.

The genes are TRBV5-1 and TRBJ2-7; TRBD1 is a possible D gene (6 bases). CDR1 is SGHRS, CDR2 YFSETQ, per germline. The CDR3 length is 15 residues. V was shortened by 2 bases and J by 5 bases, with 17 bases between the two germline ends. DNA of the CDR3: TGCGCCAGCAGCTTAGCACAGGGAATTCAAGACGAGCAGTACTTC. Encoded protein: CASSLAQGIQDEQYF.

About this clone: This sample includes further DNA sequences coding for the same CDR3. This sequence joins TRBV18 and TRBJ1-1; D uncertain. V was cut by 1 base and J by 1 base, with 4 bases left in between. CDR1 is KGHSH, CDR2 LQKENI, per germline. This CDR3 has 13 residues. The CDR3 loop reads CASSPRGNTEAFF. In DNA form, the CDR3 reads TGTGCCAGCTCACCACGAGGGAACACTGAAGCTTTCTTT.

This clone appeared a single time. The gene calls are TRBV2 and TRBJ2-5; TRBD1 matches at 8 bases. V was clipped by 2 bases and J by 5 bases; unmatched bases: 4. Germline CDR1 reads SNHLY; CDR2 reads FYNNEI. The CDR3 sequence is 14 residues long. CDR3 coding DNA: TGTGCCAGCAGTGAAAGGACAGGGAAGGAGACCCAGTACTTC. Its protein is CASSERTGKETQYF.

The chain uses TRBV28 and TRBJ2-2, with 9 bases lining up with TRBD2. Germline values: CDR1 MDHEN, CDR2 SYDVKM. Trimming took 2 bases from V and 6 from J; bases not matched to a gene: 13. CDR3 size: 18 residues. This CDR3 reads CASSLPPSAGGRSGELFF. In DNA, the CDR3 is TGTGCCAGCAGTTTACCCCCCTCTGCGGGAGGGAGGTCCGGGGAGCTGTTTTTT.

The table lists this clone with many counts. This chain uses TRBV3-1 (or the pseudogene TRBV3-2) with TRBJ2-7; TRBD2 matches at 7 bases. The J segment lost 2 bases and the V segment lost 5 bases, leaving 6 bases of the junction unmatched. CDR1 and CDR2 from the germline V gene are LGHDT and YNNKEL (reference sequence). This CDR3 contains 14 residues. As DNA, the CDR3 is TGTGCCAGCAGCAAAGGACTAGGCCCCTACGAGCAGTACTTC. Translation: CASSKGLGPYEQYF.

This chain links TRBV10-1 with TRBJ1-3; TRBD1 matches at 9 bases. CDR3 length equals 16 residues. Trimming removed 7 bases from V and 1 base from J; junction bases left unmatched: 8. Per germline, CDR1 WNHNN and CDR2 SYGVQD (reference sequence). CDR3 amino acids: CASKTGGSGSGNTIYF. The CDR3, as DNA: TGCGCCAGCAAAACAGGGGGCTCGGGTTCTGGAAACACCATATATTTT.

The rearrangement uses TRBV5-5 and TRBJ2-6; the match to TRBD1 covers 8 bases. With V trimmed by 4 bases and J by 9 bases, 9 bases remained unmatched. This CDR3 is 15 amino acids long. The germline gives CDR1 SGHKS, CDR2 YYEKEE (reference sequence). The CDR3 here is CASSPSGQGVNVLTF. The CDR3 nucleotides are TGTGCCAGCAGCCCTTCAGGACAGGGCGTCAACGTCCTGACTTTC.

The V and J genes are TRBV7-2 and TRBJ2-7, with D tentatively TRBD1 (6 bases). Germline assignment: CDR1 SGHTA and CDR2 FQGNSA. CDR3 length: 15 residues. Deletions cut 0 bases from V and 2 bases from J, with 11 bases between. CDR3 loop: CASSLALTGTYEQYF. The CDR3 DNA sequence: TGTGCCAGCAGCTTAGCCCTGACAGGAACCTACGAGCAGTACTTC.

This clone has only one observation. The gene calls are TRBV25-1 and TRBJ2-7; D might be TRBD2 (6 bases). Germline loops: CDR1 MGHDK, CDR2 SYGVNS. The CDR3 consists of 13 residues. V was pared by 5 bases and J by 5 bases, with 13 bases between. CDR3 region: CASSRRERDEQYF. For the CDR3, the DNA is TGTGCCAGCAGTCGCCGGGAGAGGGACGAGCAGTACTTC.